The 30 T cell receptor beta chains listed next were all sequenced from one sample in a study of blood T cell repertoires in COVID-19. The protocol was immunoSEQ multiplex PCR, while the TCRdb copy is restricted to in-frame clones and leaves out a portion. The sample holds approximately 220,000 clones, roughly nine tenths seen once. Specimen: peripheral blood. The receptors derive from a man in his forties with acute or convalescent COVID-19.

V and J are TRBV25-1 and TRBJ2-5; TRBD1 might be the D (5 bases). CDR1 and CDR2 (germline): MGHDK, SYGVNS. This CDR3 spans 15 amino acids. V lost 0 bases to trimming and J lost 5 bases, with 13 bases between them. This chain's CDR3 is CASSEYRGTPETQYF. CDR3 nucleotide sequence: TGTGCCAGCAGTGAATATAGGGGTACGCCGGAGACCCAGTACTTC.

This clone was seen once. This chain connects TRBV24-1 to TRBJ2-3; no definite D call. Germline CDR1 is KGHDR and CDR2 is SFDVKD. CDR3 length: 18 amino acids. Trimming removed 4 bases from V and 2 bases from J, with 21 bases in between. The CDR3 sequence: CATSDPKSGGLVTDTQYF. The CDR3 DNA follows: TGTGCCACCAGTGACCCTAAGTCTGGCGGCCTTGTCACAGATACGCAGTATTTT.

The CDR3 spells CATGTGYGYTF. Here the CDR3 DNA reads TGTGCCACCGGGACAGGCTATGGCTACACCTTC. The V and J genes are TRBV24-1 and TRBJ1-2; 8 bases match TRBD1. The J segment lost 4 bases and the V segment lost 9 bases, leaving 0 bases of the junction unmatched. CDR3 length: 11 amino acids. Germline V gene sequence: CDR1 KGHDR, CDR2 SFDVKD.

This clone was detected only a few times. The gene calls are TRBV4-2 and TRBJ1-6; perhaps TRBD1 as D (6 bases). The CDR3 is 18 residues long. Germline assignment: CDR1 LGHNA and CDR2 YNFKEQ. V lost 0 bases to trimming and J lost 7 bases, with 19 bases between them. The CDR3 loop reads CASSQDPGGPGRNSPLHF. The CDR3 DNA sequence: TGTGCCAGCAGCCAAGATCCCGGGGGGCCAGGGCGCAATTCACCCCTCCACTTT.

The rearrangement uses TRBV29-1 and TRBJ2-7, with TRBD1 matching 7 bases. CDR1 is SQVTM and CDR2 is ANQGSEA in the germline V gene. The trim removed 2 bases at V and 2 bases at J, leaving 3 bases unmatched. The CDR3 is 13 amino acids. The CDR3 loop is CSVETTGTYEQYF. Written as DNA, the CDR3 is TGCAGCGTTGAAACGACAGGGACCTACGAGCAGTACTTC.

The rearrangement links TRBV7-9 to TRBJ2-2; 8 bases are a match to TRBD1. CDR1 SEHNR and CDR2 FQNEAQ come from the germline V gene (reference sequence). The CDR3 is made up of 15 amino acids. Trimming at V came to 6 bases and at J to 5 bases, leaving 8 bases not matched to a gene. The CDR3 loop reads CASRTGGGRTGELFF. As DNA, the CDR3 is TGTGCCAGCAGAACAGGGGGAGGTAGGACCGGGGAGCTGTTTTTT.

The chain uses TRBV7-6 and TRBJ2-5, with D hard to call. V was trimmed by 1 base and J by 5 bases, leaving 14 bases between them. Germline V gene sequence: CDR1 SGHVS, CDR2 FNYEAQ. The CDR3 runs 15 residues. The CDR3 DNA is TGTGCCAGCAGCTTAGAGCGACCCCCGAAGGAGACCCAGTACTTC. Residues: CASSLERPPKETQYF.

The sample holds one count of this clone. This chain uses TRBV7-9 with TRBJ2-1; no reliable D call. CDR1 is SEHNR, CDR2 FQNEAQ, per germline (reference sequence). V lost 0 bases, J lost 0 bases, and 6 bases lay in between. The CDR3 is 15 residues long. CDR3 loop: CASSLAASSYNEQFF. Written as DNA, the CDR3 is TGTGCCAGCAGCTTAGCGGCCAGCTCCTACAATGAGCAGTTCTTC.

V gene TRBV27 combines with J gene TRBJ1-1; D gene uncertain. The V gene lost 7 bases and the J gene lost 0 bases, with 15 bases spanning the gap. Germline loops: CDR1 MNHEY, CDR2 SMNVEV (reference sequence). This CDR3 has 15 residues. Here the CDR3 reads CASNLYPSLNTEAFF. DNA for the CDR3: TGTGCCAGCAACCTCTACCCCTCTTTGAACACTGAAGCTTTCTTT.

The rearrangement joins TRBV25-1 to TRBJ1-2; 8 bases are shared with TRBD1. The CDR3 runs to 15 residues. Germline V gene data show CDR1 as MGHDK and CDR2 as SYGVNS. V was pared by 8 bases and J by 4 bases, with 12 bases of the junction left unmatched. CDR3 protein: CASGPRAGGSYGYTF. CDR3 DNA: TGTGCCAGCGGCCCTAGGGCAGGGGGCTCCTATGGCTACACCTTC.

The gene calls are TRBV5-1 and TRBJ2-7, with 10 nucleotides matching TRBD2. This CDR3 contains 15 residues. In germline, CDR1 is SGHRS, CDR2 YFSETQ. With V trimmed by 4 bases and J by 1 base, 5 bases remained unmatched. CDR3 in amino acids: CASSLLAGVSYEQYF. CDR3 sequence (DNA): TGCGCCAGCAGCCTTCTAGCGGGAGTGTCCTACGAGCAGTACTTC.

The chain has TRBV6-5 and TRBJ2-1; 9 nucleotides align to TRBD2. V shed 5 bases and J 4 bases; nucleotides not matched to a gene: 6. The germline gives CDR1 MNHEY, CDR2 SVGAGI. The CDR3 has 15 amino acids. The CDR3 region is CASSRVAGAYNEQFF. The CDR3 DNA sequence: TGTGCCAGCAGTAGAGTAGCGGGGGCTTACAATGAGCAGTTCTTC.

The V gene is TRBV6-6, the J gene TRBJ2-7; perhaps TRBD1 as D (5 bases). Trimming took 6 bases from V and 1 from J, leaving 25 bases between them. Germline-derived CDR1 and CDR2 are MNHNY and SVGAGI (reference sequence). CDR3 length equals 18 residues. CDR3 in DNA: TGTGCCAGCAGCCGACTGGGGCTCGCAGCGCACTCTTCCTACGAGCAGTACTTC. Translating it yields CASSRLGLAAHSSYEQYF.

There are many counts of this clone. The chain links TRBV7-9 to TRBJ1-1; the match to TRBD1 covers 11 bases. Germline V CDR1 and CDR2: SEHNR, FQNEAQ (reference sequence). V lost 3 bases to trimming and J lost 6 bases; unmatched junction nucleotides: 3. The CDR3 loop spans 14 amino acids. In nucleotides, the CDR3 is TGTGCCAGCAGCTTGGGACAGGGGGGCCCTGAAGCTTTCTTT. This codes for CASSLGQGGPEAFF.

The chain recombines TRBV19 with TRBJ2-2; the D gene is possibly TRBD1 (6 bases). Germline V gives CDR1 LNHDA, CDR2 SQIVND (reference sequence). The CDR3 runs 18 residues. Trimming removed 7 bases at V and 0 bases at J, with 21 bases between. CDR3 nucleotide sequence: TGTGCCAGTACCCAATATTATCGGGACACTTCGAACACCGGGGAGCTGTTTTTT. Protein product: CASTQYYRDTSNTGELFF.

This rearrangement joins TRBV2 to TRBJ1-1; D unresolved. V was shortened by 11 bases and J by 1 base, with 8 bases between the two germline ends. Germline V CDR1 and CDR2: SNHLY, FYNNEI. This CDR3 spans 11 amino acids. CDR3 sequence: CAEVGNTEAFF. The DNA of the CDR3 is TGTGCCGAGGTGGGGAACACTGAAGCTTTCTTT.

DNA of the CDR3: TGTGCCAGCAGTTTCATGGACAGAGACAATCAGCCCCAGCATTTT. It codes for CASSFMDRDNQPQHF. The V and J genes are TRBV28 and TRBJ1-5, with D possibly matching TRBD1 (6 bases). The CDR3 loop spans 15 amino acids. Germline values: CDR1 MDHEN, CDR2 SYDVKM. V was trimmed by 3 bases and J by 3 bases, leaving 12 bases between them.

The chain recombines TRBV4-2 with TRBJ2-7; D is ambiguous. CDR3 length: 16 amino acids. Germline loops: CDR1 LGHNA, CDR2 YNFKEQ. Trimming removed 0 bases from V and 4 bases from J, with 16 bases in between. Written as DNA, the CDR3 is TGTGCCAGCAGCCAAGATCGGTCACAGATACCTTACGAGCAGTACTTC. This codes for CASSQDRSQIPYEQYF.

The chain joins TRBV24-1 to TRBJ2-1, with TRBD2 identical over 7 bases. The J segment lost 3 bases and the V segment lost 4 bases, leaving 11 bases of the junction unmatched. Germline lookup yields CDR1 KGHDR and CDR2 SFDVKD. The CDR3 spans 17 residues. This CDR3 is CATSDHPRGERYNEQFF. The CDR3 DNA reads TGTGCCACCAGTGACCACCCCCGGGGGGAACGCTACAATGAGCAGTTCTTC.

This clone appeared once. The chain is built from TRBV19 and TRBJ2-1; D might be TRBD2 (5 bases). This CDR3 is built from 13 residues. Germline assignment: CDR1 LNHDA and CDR2 SQIVND (reference sequence). Trimming took 2 bases from V and 4 from J, leaving 6 bases between them. The CDR3 nucleotides read TGTGCCAGTAGTATACGGGATTACAATGAGCAGTTCTTC. Translating it yields CASSIRDYNEQFF.

The chain is built from TRBV5-4 and TRBJ2-7; TRBD2 agrees at 10 bases. The CDR3 runs to 17 residues. V dropped 2 bases and J dropped 5; count of bases not matched to a gene: 13. The V gene's germline CDR1 is SGHNT and CDR2 YYREEE (reference sequence). CDR3 bases: TGTGCCAGCAGCTTTACCCCAGGAGCGGGAGGGCCCCACGAGCAGTACTTC. It yields the protein CASSFTPGAGGPHEQYF. The variable domain in full, completed from reference TRBV5-4 and TRBJ2-7, reads ETGVTQSPTHLIKTRGQQVTLRCSSQSGHNTVSWYQQALGQGPQFIFQYYREEENGRGNFPPRFSGLQFPNYSSELNVNALELDDSALYLCASSFTPGAGGPHEQYFGPGTRLTVT.

This chain links TRBV7-2 with TRBJ2-4; 9 bases are shared with TRBD2. The CDR3 has 16 residues. J lost 3 bases, V lost 1 base, and 4 bases had no gene match. CDR1 and CDR2 from the germline V gene are SGHTA and FQGNSA. CDR3 sequence (DNA): TGTGCCAGCAGCTTAGAAGCGGGAGGAGGCAAAAACATTCAGTACTTC. Protein: CASSLEAGGGKNIQYF.

This clone was counted once. This rearrangement joins TRBV6-6 to TRBJ2-3, with D possibly TRBD2 on 5 matching bases. CDR1 is MNHNY and CDR2 is SVGAGI in the germline V gene (reference sequence). This CDR3 is 16 amino acids long. Between the trimmed V and J ends, which lost 1 base and 2 bases, there was a span of 13 bases. This CDR3 is CASSYWTREPTDTQYF. The CDR3 nucleotides are TGTGCCAGCAGTTACTGGACTCGGGAACCCACAGATACGCAGTATTTT.

The chain combines TRBV27 with TRBJ2-3; 13 nucleotides match TRBD2. This CDR3 spans 18 amino acids. CDR1 MNHEY and CDR2 SMNVEV come from the germline V gene (reference sequence). V dropped 6 bases and J dropped 4; count of bases not matched to a gene: 13. The CDR3 spells CASSRAGLAGSPADTQYF. The CDR3 DNA is TGTGCCAGCAGCCGCGCGGGACTAGCGGGATCCCCCGCAGATACGCAGTATTTT.

This clone has ten or more counts. The chain joins TRBV21-1 to TRBJ1-1; TRBD1, the D gene given by the table, was not confirmed from the DNA. TRBV21-1 is deemed a pseudogene. The CDR3 covers 19 residues. CDR3 bases: TGTGCCAGCAATGGTCCCGAGGGGGGCAGGGGGTGGGTGAACACTGAAGCTTTCTTT. It specifies CASNGPEGGRGWVNTEAFF.

This chain uses TRBV5-1 with TRBJ2-6; no reliable D call. Germline V gives CDR1 SGHRS, CDR2 YFSETQ. Trimming left V 5 bases short and J 1 base short, with 10 bases between. The CDR3 totals 15 residues. The CDR3 nucleotides read TGCGCCAGCAGTTATACAGTATCTGGGGCCAACGTCCTGACTTTC. This gives the protein CASSYTVSGANVLTF.

This clone was seen just once. Other DNA sequences from this sample encode an identical CDR3 as well. This rearrangement joins TRBV12-3 or TRBV12-4 to TRBJ2-7, with D perhaps matching TRBD1 (5 bases). The CDR3 runs to 13 residues. Trimming removed 2 bases from V and 0 bases from J, with 5 bases in between. The CDR3 reads CASSLQGSYEQYF. DNA for the CDR3: TGTGCCAGCAGTTTACAGGGCTCCTACGAGCAGTACTTC.

The CDR3 loop reads CASSLVAAAIQPQHF. In DNA, the CDR3 is TGTGCCAGCAGCTTGGTAGCAGCTGCAATTCAGCCCCAGCATTTT. The chain combines TRBV7-8 with TRBJ1-5; D gene unclear. V dropped 3 bases and J dropped 6 bases, with 15 bases sitting between them. This CDR3 is built from 15 residues. CDR1 is SGHVS, CDR2 FQNEAQ, per germline.

The chain recombines TRBV6-5 with TRBJ1-6, with 7 bases lining up with TRBD1. The CDR3 runs to 15 residues. V was clipped by 2 bases and J by 7 bases; unmatched bases: 5. Germline lookup yields CDR1 MNHEY and CDR2 SVGAGI. CDR3 in DNA: TGTGCCAGCAGTTACACGGACAGGCCCAATTCACCCCTCCACTTT. Translated, it gives CASSYTDRPNSPLHF.

The rearrangement joins TRBV3-1 (or the pseudogene TRBV3-2) to TRBJ2-7, with D perhaps TRBD1 (6 bases). V was pared by 3 bases and J by 5 bases, with 11 bases between. CDR1 is LGHDT, CDR2 YNNKEL, per germline (reference sequence). This CDR3 region has 13 residues. Here the CDR3 reads CASSHTGNDEQYF. For the CDR3, the DNA is TGTGCCAGCAGCCATACAGGGAATGACGAGCAGTACTTC.